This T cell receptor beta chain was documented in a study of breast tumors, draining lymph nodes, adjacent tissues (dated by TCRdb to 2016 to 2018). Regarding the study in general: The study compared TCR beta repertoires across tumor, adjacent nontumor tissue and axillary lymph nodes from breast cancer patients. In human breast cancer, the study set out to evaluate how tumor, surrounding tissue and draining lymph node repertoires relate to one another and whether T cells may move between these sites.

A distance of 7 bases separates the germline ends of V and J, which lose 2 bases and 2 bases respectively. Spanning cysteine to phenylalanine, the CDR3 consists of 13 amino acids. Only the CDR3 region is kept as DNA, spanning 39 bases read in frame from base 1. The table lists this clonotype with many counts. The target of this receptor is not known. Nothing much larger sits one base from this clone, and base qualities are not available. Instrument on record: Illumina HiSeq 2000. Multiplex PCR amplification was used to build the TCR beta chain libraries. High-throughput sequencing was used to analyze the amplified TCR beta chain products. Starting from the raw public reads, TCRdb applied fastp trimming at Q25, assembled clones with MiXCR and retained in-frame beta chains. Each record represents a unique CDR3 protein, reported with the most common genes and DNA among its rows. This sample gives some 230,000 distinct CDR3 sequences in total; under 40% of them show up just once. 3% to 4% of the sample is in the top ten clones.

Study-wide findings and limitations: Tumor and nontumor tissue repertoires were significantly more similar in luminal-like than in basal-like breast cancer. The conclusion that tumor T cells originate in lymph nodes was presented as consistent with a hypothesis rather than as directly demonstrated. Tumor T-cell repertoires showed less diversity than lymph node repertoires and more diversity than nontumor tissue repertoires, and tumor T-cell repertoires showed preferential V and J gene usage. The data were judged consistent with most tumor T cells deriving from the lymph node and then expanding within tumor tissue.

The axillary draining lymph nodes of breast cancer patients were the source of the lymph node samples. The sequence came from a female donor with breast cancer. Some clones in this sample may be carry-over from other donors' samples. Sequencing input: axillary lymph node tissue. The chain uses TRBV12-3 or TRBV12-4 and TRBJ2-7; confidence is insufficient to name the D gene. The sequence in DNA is TGTGCCAGCAGTTTAATGGGAACCTACGAGCAGTACTTC. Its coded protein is CASSLMGTYEQYF.